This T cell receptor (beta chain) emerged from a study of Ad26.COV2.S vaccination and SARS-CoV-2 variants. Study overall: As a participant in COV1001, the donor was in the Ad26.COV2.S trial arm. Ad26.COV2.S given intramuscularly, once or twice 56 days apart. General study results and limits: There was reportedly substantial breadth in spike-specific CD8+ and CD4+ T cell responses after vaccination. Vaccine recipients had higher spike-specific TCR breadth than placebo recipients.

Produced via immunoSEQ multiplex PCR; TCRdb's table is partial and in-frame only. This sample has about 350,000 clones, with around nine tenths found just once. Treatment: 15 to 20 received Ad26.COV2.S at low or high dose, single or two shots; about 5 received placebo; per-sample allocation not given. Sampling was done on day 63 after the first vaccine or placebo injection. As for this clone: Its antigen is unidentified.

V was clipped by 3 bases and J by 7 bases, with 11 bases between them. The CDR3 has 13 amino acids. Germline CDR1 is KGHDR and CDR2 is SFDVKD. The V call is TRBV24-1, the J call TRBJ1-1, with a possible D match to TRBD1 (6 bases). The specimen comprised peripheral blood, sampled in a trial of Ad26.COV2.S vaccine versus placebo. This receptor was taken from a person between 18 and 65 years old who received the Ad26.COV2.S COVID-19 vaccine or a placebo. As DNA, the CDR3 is TGTGCCACCAGTGATATGGGGGCTGGTGAAGCTTTCTTT. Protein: CATSDMGAGEAFF.